The rows below give T cell receptor beta chains drawn from one sample of a study of neurological immune-mediated disorders. One entry per CDR3 protein, called by TCRdb with MiXCR from the 5' RACE reads. The sample holds approximately 37,000 distinct CDR3 sequences, 3.5% to 4% seen once. Sequenced input: PBMCs. Receptors were obtained from a young man with multiple sclerosis. The CDR3 runs from the conserved cysteine through the conserved F or W.

>TRBV9
CASSVAGGSTDTQYF
>TRBV5-1
CASSLRGQLSSPLNF
>TRBV4-1
CASSQDWGTKNQPQHF
>TRBV5-6
CASSFDVGGLRTQFF
>TRBV7-2
CASSSLTYQPQHF
>TRBV5-1
CASSLESSYEQYF
>TRBV5-5
CASSVGQRNQPQHF
>TRBV7-2
CASSPQGLEAFF
>TRBV5-1
CASSFLGEGYGYTF
>TRBV5-1
CASSLPEDGAKKLFF
>TRBV20-1
CSARGQVGEQYF
>TRBV20-1
CSALWAEAFF
>TRBV6-5
CASSDRNTEAFF
>TRBV5-1
CASSLAGTGSEKLFF
>TRBV20-1
CSVSGGGNYEQYF
>TRBV20-1
CSARDMGEQYF
>TRBV3-1
CASQGGPSDTQYF
>TRBV20-1
CSARDPDTQYF
>TRBV5-1
CASSPFGQGYGSTTNSPLHF
>TRBV7-8
CASSLPFRAGQETQYF
>TRBV7-2
CASSEGAGNPTYEQYF
>TRBV4-2
CASSQDLDSNNEQFF
>TRBV5-5
CASRPPGQGMGELFF
>TRBV5-1
CASSLGGTTMDEKLFF
>TRBV5-1
CASSRTVTGELFF
>TRBV19
CASRVTSTGGSGYGYTF